These 6 T cell receptor beta chains originate from one sample sequenced in a study of vaccination and CD4 T cells after COVID-19. Their specific antigens are unknown. Researchers used the Oncomine TCR Beta short-read assay to sequence DNA from cultured CD4+ T cells. TCRdb independently ran MiXCR on the PCR reads; one entry per CDR3 protein. The sample consists of tens of thousands of distinct CDR3 sequences, 32% of them appearing once. Time point denoted: late sampling 161 to 241 days after vaccination in a few convalescent patients. The treatment: roughly 11-day PBMC culture with coronavirus spike peptide pools or control peptides (ViraFEST assay). This specimen consisted of CD4+ T cells from blood, cultured in vitro, obtained about 7 months after SARS-CoV-2 vaccination. The source of these receptors is a human donor who had recovered from COVID-19.

The genes are TRBV6-1 and TRBJ2-3, with D possibly being TRBD2 (7 bases). Germline lookup yields CDR1 MNHNS and CDR2 SASEGT. The CDR3 has 14 amino acids. Trimming stripped 6 bases from V and 0 bases from J, with 10 bases between. CDR3 bases: TGTGCCAGCAGGAGGGGGGGGAGCACAGATACGCAGTATTTT. Encoded protein: CASRRGGSTDTQYF.

The chain couples TRBV7-9 to TRBJ2-6, with D possibly being TRBD1 (5 bases). This CDR3 region has 17 residues. Between the trimmed V and J ends, which lost 3 bases and 4 bases, there was a span of 16 bases. Looked up from germline, CDR1 is SEHNR and CDR2 is FQNEAQ (reference sequence). The CDR3 region has the DNA TGTGCCAGCAGCTTCCGTGGACGACAGTACGGGGCCAACGTCCTGACTTTC. Its translation is CASSFRGRQYGANVLTF.

V gene TRBV2 combines with J gene TRBJ1-5; tentative D call: TRBD1 (6 bases). The germline CDR1 and CDR2 sequences are SNHLY and FYNNEI. The CDR3 totals 15 residues. Trimming removed 3 bases at V and 0 bases at J, with 9 bases between. In DNA, the CDR3 is TGTGCCAGCAGTGACAGGGGACTTAGCAATCAGCCCCAGCATTTT. This translates into CASSDRGLSNQPQHF.

The genes are TRBV11-3 and TRBJ2-3, with TRBD1 matching over 11 bases. Per germline, CDR1 SGHNT and CDR2 YENEEA. The CDR3 spans 19 residues. The V segment lost 0 bases and the J segment 0 bases; nucleotides outside the gene matches: 8. CDR3 DNA: TGTGCCAGCAGCTTAGATCGGGCGGACAGGGGGCGCAGCACAGATACGCAGTATTTT. As protein: CASSLDRADRGRSTDTQYF.

This chain links TRBV30 with TRBJ2-3; D not certain. The germline gives CDR1 GTSNPN, CDR2 SVGIG (reference sequence). V was shortened by 1 base and J by 3 bases, with 5 bases between the two germline ends. The CDR3 is made up of 12 amino acids. As DNA, the CDR3 is TGTGCCTGGAGTGACTTAACAGATACGCAGTATTTT. It encodes CAWSDLTDTQYF. Drawing the rest from reference TRBV30 and TRBJ2-3, the complete variable domain is SQTIHQWPATLVQPVGSPLSLECTVEGTSNPNLYWYRQAAGRGLQLLFYSVGIGQISSEVPQNLSASRPQDRQFILSSKKLLLSDSGFYLCAWSDLTDTQYFGPGTRLTVL.

This clonotype has only a few counts. The rearrangement joins TRBV28 to TRBJ2-7; D not certain. V was cut by 6 bases and J by 4 bases, with 10 bases left in between. CDR3 size: 12 residues. The V gene's germline CDR1 is MDHEN and CDR2 SYDVKM. The CDR3 reads CASSVGPYEQYF. Here the CDR3 DNA reads TGTGCCAGCAGCGTGGGCCCGTACGAGCAGTACTTC.